This entry describes one T cell receptor beta chain. Generated by immunoSEQ multiplex PCR, the TCRdb table keeps only in-frame clones and is missing some. Here the sample spans about 2,700 clones, about 80% being singletons. Treatment noted: preoperative locoregional IRX-2 cytokine immunotherapy. This specimen belongs to a study of preoperative IRX-2 immunotherapy in early breast cancer. Trimming pared 3 bases from V and 8 bases from J, leaving 28 bases between. The CDR3 has 19 amino acids. Germline CDR1 and CDR2: SGHNT and YENEEA. The sequences come from tumor tissue, collected before IRX-2 immunotherapy. The source is a human donor with breast cancer. This chain joins TRBV11-3 and TRBJ1-4, with TRBD1 as a possible D gene (5 bases). Written as DNA, the CDR3 is TGTGCCAGCAGCTTGTTGTCGGGGGGAAGCCGAGGCCTCTTCGAAAAACTGTTTTTT. Protein product: CASSLLSGGSRGLFEKLFF.